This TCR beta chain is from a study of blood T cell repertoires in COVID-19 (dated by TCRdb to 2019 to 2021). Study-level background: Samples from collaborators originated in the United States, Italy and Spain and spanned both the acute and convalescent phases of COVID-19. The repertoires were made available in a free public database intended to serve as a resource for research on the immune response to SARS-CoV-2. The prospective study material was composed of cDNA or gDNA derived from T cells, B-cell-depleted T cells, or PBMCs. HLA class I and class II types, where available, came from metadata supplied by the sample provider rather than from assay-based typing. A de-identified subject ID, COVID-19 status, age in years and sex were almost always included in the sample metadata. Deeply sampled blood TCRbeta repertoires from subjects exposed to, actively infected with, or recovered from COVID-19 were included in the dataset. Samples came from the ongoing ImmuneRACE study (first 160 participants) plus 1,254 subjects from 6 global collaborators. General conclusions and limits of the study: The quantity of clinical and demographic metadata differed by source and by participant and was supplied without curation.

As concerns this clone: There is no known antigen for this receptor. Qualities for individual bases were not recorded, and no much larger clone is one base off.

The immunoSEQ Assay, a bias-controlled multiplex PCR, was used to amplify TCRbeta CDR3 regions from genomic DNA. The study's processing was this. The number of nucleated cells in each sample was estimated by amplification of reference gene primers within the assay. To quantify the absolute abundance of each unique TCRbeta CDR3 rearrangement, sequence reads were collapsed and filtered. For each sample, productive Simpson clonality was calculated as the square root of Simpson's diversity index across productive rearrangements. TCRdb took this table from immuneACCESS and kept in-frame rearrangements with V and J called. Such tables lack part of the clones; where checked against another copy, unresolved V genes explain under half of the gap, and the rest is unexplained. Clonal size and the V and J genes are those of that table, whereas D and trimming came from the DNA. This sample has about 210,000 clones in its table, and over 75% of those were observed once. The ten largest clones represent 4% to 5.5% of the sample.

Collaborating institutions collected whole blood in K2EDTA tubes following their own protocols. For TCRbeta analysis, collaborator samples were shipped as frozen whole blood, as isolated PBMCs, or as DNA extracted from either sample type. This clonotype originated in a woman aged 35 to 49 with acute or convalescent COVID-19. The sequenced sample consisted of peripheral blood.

The DNA is TGTGCCAGCAGCCCCGGGACAGGCATGTCGGGAGAGGGAAAACTGTTTTTT. Protein translation: CASSPGTGMSGEGKLFF. The sequence links TRBV7-9 to TRBJ1-4, and TRBD1 aligns with 8 junction nucleotides. The V end gives up 5 bases and the J end 10 bases, leaving 18 bases in the junction not matched to a gene. Per the germline V gene (reference sequence), SEHNR is the CDR1 and FQNEAQ is the CDR2. Counted from cysteine to phenylalanine, this CDR3 has 17 amino acids. Only the CDR3 DNA is retained, 51 bases long and in frame from the first base.